A single sample gave rise to the 25 T cell receptor beta chains below, sequenced in a study of beta chain features in type 1 diabetes. Of the isolated RNA, all was reverse transcribed, and so the sequenced material was expressed TCRB transcripts. The data were produced by immunoSEQ multiplex PCR, yet TCRdb's version contains in-frame clones alone and is incomplete. The top ten hold roughly 4% of the sample, which has 250,000 or so clones, 27% seen once. Sequenced material: central memory CD4+ T cells from blood. These receptors all come from a man aged 25 to 45 in good health.

Ten or more counts support this clone. This chain connects TRBV10-3 to TRBJ1-2; D gene unclear. CDR3 length: 13 amino acids. Per germline, CDR1 ENHRY and CDR2 SYGVKD. The germline V and J ends were trimmed by 3 bases and 4 bases, with 9 bases remaining between them. The CDR3 is CAISDGPTYGYTF. In nucleotides, the CDR3 is TGTGCCATCAGTGACGGACCGACCTATGGCTACACCTTC.

The chain uses TRBV7-2 and TRBJ2-4; TRBD2 is a possible D gene (5 bases). V was pared by 3 bases and J by 1 base, with 10 bases between. This CDR3 spans 15 amino acids. From germline, CDR1 is SGHTA and CDR2 FQGNSA. CDR3: CASSFGLRAKNIQYF. The CDR3 nucleotides are TGTGCCAGCAGCTTCGGACTCCGGGCCAAAAACATTCAGTACTTC.

This chain's CDR3 is CASSQDPASGELFF. CDR3 coding DNA: TGCGCCAGCAGCCAAGATCCCGCGAGTGGGGAGCTGTTTTTT. The chain uses TRBV4-3 and TRBJ2-2; D not certain. The V end lost 0 bases, the J end lost 8 bases, and 10 bases lay between the germline ends. CDR1 is LGHNA and CDR2 is YSLEER in the germline V gene. This CDR3 is built from 14 residues.

V and J are TRBV2 and TRBJ2-5; D is perhaps TRBD1 or TRBD2 (5 bases each). V gave up 10 bases and J gave up 5 bases, with 14 bases separating them. The CDR3 contains 12 residues. From germline, CDR1 is SNHLY and CDR2 FYNNEI. DNA of the CDR3: TGTGCCACCCAACAGGTAGCGGAGACCCAGTACTTC. The encoded protein is CATQQVAETQYF.

The chain is built from TRBV5-4 and TRBJ2-1, with D unclear. The CDR3 has 14 amino acids. CDR1 is SGHNT and CDR2 is YYREEE in the germline V gene (reference sequence). The V end was cut by 3 bases, the J end by 0 bases, with 7 bases between. CDR3 residues: CASSSRDSYNEQFF. The CDR3 nucleotides are TGTGCCAGCAGCTCAAGGGACTCCTACAATGAGCAGTTCTTC.

This clone was counted between two and nine times. Additional DNA sequences in this sample encode the identical CDR3. The chain carries TRBV2 and TRBJ2-7; D is undetermined. The CDR3 length is 11 residues. V lost 5 bases and J lost 3, with 5 bases in between. Germline lookup yields CDR1 SNHLY and CDR2 FYNNEI. CDR3 in DNA: TGTGCCAGCAGTAGAAACTACGAGCAGTACTTC. It yields the protein CASSRNYEQYF.

The chain links TRBV7-9 to TRBJ2-7; no reliable D call. Germline CDR1 is SEHNR and CDR2 is FQNEAQ (reference sequence). The V and J ends lost 3 bases and 3 bases respectively, with 9 bases between them. CDR3 length: 13 amino acids. In DNA, the CDR3 is TGTGCCAGCAGCTTTGGGGAAAACTACGAGCAGTACTTC. This codes for CASSFGENYEQYF.

This clone was counted a single time. The chain has TRBV2 and TRBJ2-7; 7 bases are a match to TRBD1. J was trimmed by 4 bases and V by 7 bases; bases with no gene match: 10. The CDR3 sequence is 14 residues long. Germline V gene data show CDR1 as SNHLY and CDR2 as FYNNEI. CDR3 nucleotide sequence: TGTGCCAGCACCAAAAGTAGACAGGGTTACGAGCAGTACTTC. Its translation: CASTKSRQGYEQYF.

This clone appeared a few times. This chain joins TRBV7-9 and TRBJ1-2; D is unclear. The CDR3 has 13 residues. With 2 bases removed from V and 4 bases from J, the gap between germline ends came to 8 bases. The germline CDR1 and CDR2 sequences are SEHNR and FQNEAQ (reference sequence). The CDR3 coding sequence is TGTGCCAGCAGCTTAAGTGGGCCCTATGGCTACACCTTC. Translated, it gives CASSLSGPYGYTF.

In the case of this clone: The junction and the germline gene differ at one end; a read error may be behind it. Different DNA sequences within this sample yield the same CDR3. This chain joins TRBV7-2 and TRBJ2-7, with 7 bases identical to TRBD2. The CDR3 length is 17 residues. In germline, CDR1 is SGHTA, CDR2 FQGNSA. The CDR3 DNA reads as TGCGCCAGCGGGCCAGGGTCTGGGCGGGGGACCACCTACGAGCAGTACTTC. This codes for CASGPGSGRGTTYEQYF. The whole variable domain, filled in from reference TRBV7-2 and TRBJ2-7, reads GAGVSQSPSNKVTEKGKDVELRCDPISGHTALYWYRQSLGQGLEFLIYFQGNSAPDKSGLPSDRFSAERTGGSVSTLTIQRTQQEDSAVYLCASGPGSGRGTTYEQYFGPGTRLTVT.

V usage is TRBV6-6 and J usage is TRBJ2-1; 7 positions match TRBD2. The CDR3 sequence is 15 residues long. V dropped 8 bases and J dropped 2; count of bases not matched to a gene: 9. Per the germline V gene, CDR1 is MNHNY and CDR2 is SVGAGI (reference sequence). CDR3 in DNA: TGTGCCAGCCTTGTCACCACTAGCGCCTACAATGAGCAGTTCTTC. This translates into CASLVTTSAYNEQFF.

This clone was seen more than once but under ten times. V gene TRBV29-1 combines with J gene TRBJ2-3; perhaps TRBD1 as D (6 bases). The CDR3 spans 12 residues. Germline V gene lookup returns CDR1 SQVTM and CDR2 ANQGSEA. Trimming pared 7 bases from V and 2 bases from J, leaving 10 bases between. As DNA, the CDR3 is TGCAGCGCGGACAGAGACACAGATACGCAGTATTTT. Translation gives CSADRDTDTQYF.

The chain combines TRBV29-1 with TRBJ2-1; 7 positions match TRBD2. Unmatched junction bases numbered 9, after V lost 6 bases and J lost 10 bases. The CDR3 runs 12 residues. The germline CDR1 and CDR2 sequences are SQVTM and ANQGSEA. The CDR3 loop is CSVEGGPEEQFF. The CDR3 DNA is TGCAGCGTCGAGGGAGGGCCTGAGGAGCAGTTCTTC.

This clone has more than one count but fewer than ten. The V and J genes are TRBV7-2 and TRBJ2-7, with 8 bases matching TRBD2. The CDR3 is made up of 15 amino acids. CDR1 SGHTA and CDR2 FQGNSA come from the germline V gene. J lost 2 bases, V lost 6 bases, and 9 bases had no gene match. This CDR3 is CASSSVTSGPYEQYF. The CDR3, as DNA: TGTGCCAGCAGTTCGGTAACTAGCGGTCCCTACGAGCAGTACTTC.

Many counts were recorded for this clone. The chain joins TRBV5-4 to TRBJ2-7; 15 bases line up with TRBD2. V lost 4 bases to trimming and J lost 3 bases; unmatched junction nucleotides: 5. Looked up from germline, CDR1 is SGHNT and CDR2 is YYREEE (reference sequence). The CDR3 runs 16 residues. In DNA form, the CDR3 reads TGTGCCAGCAGCCCGGGACTAGCGGGAGGTATCTACGAGCAGTACTTC. Protein sequence: CASSPGLAGGIYEQYF.

The CDR3 DNA sequence: TGTGCCAGCAGCCCCTACAGACTAGCGGGAGGTTACGAGCAGTACTTC. Translation: CASSPYRLAGGYEQYF. This chain connects TRBV7-8 to TRBJ2-7; 13 nucleotides align to TRBD2. The germline V gene encodes CDR1 SGHVS and CDR2 FQNEAQ. V lost 5 bases and J lost 4; bases outside the gene matches: 8. This CDR3 has 16 amino acids.

A few counts support this clone. The rearrangement links TRBV5-1 to TRBJ2-6, with 7 nucleotides matching TRBD1. Germline assignment: CDR1 SGHRS and CDR2 YFSETQ. This CDR3 spans 16 amino acids. The ends lost 4 bases at V and 2 bases at J; junction bases unmatched: 6. As DNA, the CDR3 is TGCGCCAGCAGCCAAGAAGGGGGCGCTGGGGCCAACGTCCTGACTTTC. Protein sequence: CASSQEGGAGANVLTF. The entire variable domain, with the rest obtained from reference TRBV5-1 and TRBJ2-6, is as follows: KAGVTQTPRYLIKTRGQQVTLSCSPISGHRSVSWYQQTPGQGLQFLFEYFSETQRNKGNFPGRFSGRQFSNSRSEMNVSTLELGDSALYLCASSQEGGAGANVLTFGAGSRLTVL.

This clone was recorded at least ten times. The J gene is TRBJ2-1, the V gene TRBV7-2; perhaps TRBD2 as D (5 bases). Trimming left V 5 bases short and J 4 bases short, with 9 bases between. Germline V gene sequence: CDR1 SGHTA, CDR2 FQGNSA. The CDR3 has 13 residues. The DNA for the CDR3 is TGTGCCAGCAGCGGAGGATCGTACAATGAGCAGTTCTTC. Translated: CASSGGSYNEQFF.

This clone was seen only a few times. The V and J genes are TRBV5-1 and TRBJ1-2, with D hard to call. The germline V gene has CDR1 SGHRS and CDR2 YFSETQ. With 0 bases removed from V and 5 bases from J, the gap between germline ends came to 5 bases. This CDR3 is 12 amino acids long. CDR3 amino acids: CASSLEGYGYTF. The CDR3 nucleotides read TGCGCCAGCAGCTTGGAAGGGTATGGCTACACCTTC.

This chain joins TRBV20-1 and TRBJ2-3; no clear D. Germline-derived CDR1 and CDR2 are DFQATT and SNEGSKA (reference sequence). This CDR3 is built from 11 residues. V was cut by 1 base and J by 3 bases, with 2 bases left in between. The CDR3: CSARGTDTQYF. The CDR3 DNA is TGCAGTGCTAGAGGAACAGATACGCAGTATTTT.

This clone appeared a few times. Here the CDR3 DNA reads TGTGCCTGGAACACAGGGGGAAAAGGTCAGCCCCAGCATTTT. The encoded protein is CAWNTGGKGQPQHF. V is TRBV30 and J is TRBJ1-5; 8 bases match TRBD1. The CDR3 runs to 14 residues. The germline V gene has CDR1 GTSNPN and CDR2 SVGIG (reference sequence). V shed 4 bases and J 6 bases; nucleotides not matched to a gene: 8.

This clone came up a few times. The chain employs TRBV2 and TRBJ2-1; D not certain. Trimming cost V 8 bases and J 2 bases, with 10 bases left between them. The CDR3 loop spans 13 amino acids. Germline V gene lookup returns CDR1 SNHLY and CDR2 FYNNEI. The CDR3 loop reads CASLSETYNEQFF. DNA for the CDR3: TGTGCCAGCCTCTCGGAGACCTACAATGAGCAGTTCTTC.

The chain uses TRBV11-2 and TRBJ2-5; TRBD2 agrees at 12 bases. V lost 6 bases and J lost 0; bases outside the gene matches: 2. Per the germline V gene, CDR1 is SGHAT and CDR2 is FQNNGV. The CDR3 consists of 15 residues. CDR3 coding DNA: TGTGCCAGCAGGAGACTAGCGGGGGACCAAGAGACCCAGTACTTC. Translation: CASRRLAGDQETQYF.

A few counts support this clone. The chain has TRBV30 and TRBJ1-5, with D tentatively TRBD1 (6 bases). Germline V gives CDR1 GTSNPN, CDR2 SVGIG (reference sequence). Trimming removed 2 bases at V and 5 bases at J, with 10 bases between. This CDR3 is built from 13 residues. CDR3 in amino acids: CAWSMTGDQPQHF. In DNA form, the CDR3 reads TGTGCCTGGAGTATGACAGGCGATCAGCCCCAGCATTTT.

The V and J genes are TRBV5-1 and TRBJ1-2, with D possibly TRBD1 on 5 matching bases. From germline, CDR1 is SGHRS and CDR2 YFSETQ. The CDR3 sequence is 15 residues long. V lost 0 bases and J 1 base, leaving 10 bases between the germline ends. The CDR3 is CASSLEGAGNYGYTF. Here the CDR3 DNA reads TGCGCCAGCAGCTTGGAAGGGGCTGGTAACTATGGCTACACCTTC.